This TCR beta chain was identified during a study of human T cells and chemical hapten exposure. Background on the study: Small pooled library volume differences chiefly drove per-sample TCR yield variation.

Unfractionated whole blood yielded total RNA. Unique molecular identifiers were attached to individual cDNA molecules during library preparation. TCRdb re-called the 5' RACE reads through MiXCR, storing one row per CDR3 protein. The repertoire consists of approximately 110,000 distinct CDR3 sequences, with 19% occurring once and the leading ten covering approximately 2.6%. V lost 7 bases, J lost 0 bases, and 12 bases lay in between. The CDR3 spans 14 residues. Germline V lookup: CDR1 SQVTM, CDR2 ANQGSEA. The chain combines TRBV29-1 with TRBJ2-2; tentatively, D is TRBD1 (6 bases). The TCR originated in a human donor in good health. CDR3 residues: CSGGRGSNTGELFF. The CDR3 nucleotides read TGCAGCGGGGGCAGGGGATCGAACACCGGGGAGCTGTTTTTT.